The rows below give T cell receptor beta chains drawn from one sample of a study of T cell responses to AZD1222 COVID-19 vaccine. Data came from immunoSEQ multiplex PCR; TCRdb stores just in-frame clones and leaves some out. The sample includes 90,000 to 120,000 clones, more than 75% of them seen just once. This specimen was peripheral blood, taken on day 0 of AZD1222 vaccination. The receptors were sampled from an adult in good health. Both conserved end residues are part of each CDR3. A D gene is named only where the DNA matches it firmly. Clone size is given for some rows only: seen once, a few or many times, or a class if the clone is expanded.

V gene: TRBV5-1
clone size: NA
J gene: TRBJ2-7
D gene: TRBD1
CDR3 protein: CASSDRDSYEQYF
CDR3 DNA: TGCGCCAGCAGCGACAGGGACTCCTACGAGCAGTACTTC

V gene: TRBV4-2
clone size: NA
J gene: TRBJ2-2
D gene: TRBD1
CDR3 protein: CASAQGASVTGELFF
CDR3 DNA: TGTGCCAGCGCACAGGGGGCTAGCGTCACCGGGGAGCTGTTTTTT

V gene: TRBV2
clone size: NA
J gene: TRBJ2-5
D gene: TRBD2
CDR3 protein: CASSVGTRETQYF
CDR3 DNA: TGTGCCAGCAGTGTAGGGACTAGAGAGACCCAGTACTTC

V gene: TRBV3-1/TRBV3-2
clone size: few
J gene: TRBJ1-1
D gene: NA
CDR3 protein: CASSQGRGGTEAFF
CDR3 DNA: TGTGCCAGCAGCCAAGGGCGGGGAGGCACTGAAGCTTTCTTT

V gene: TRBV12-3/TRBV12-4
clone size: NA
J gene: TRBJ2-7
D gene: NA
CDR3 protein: CASSSPPLYEQYF
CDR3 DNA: TGTGCCAGCAGTTCACCCCCCCTCTACGAGCAGTACTTC

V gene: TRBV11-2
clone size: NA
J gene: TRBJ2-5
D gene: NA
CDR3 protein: CASSLGRLVEETQYF
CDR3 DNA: TGTGCCAGCAGCTTAGGACGATTAGTGGAGGAGACCCAGTACTTC

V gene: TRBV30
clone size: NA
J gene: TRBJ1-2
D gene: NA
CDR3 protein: CAWSVGSWGYTF
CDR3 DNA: TGTGCCTGGAGTGTGGGGAGTTGGGGCTACACCTTC

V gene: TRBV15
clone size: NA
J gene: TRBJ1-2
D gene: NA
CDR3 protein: CATSREGGFYGYTF
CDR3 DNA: TGTGCCACCAGCAGAGAAGGAGGGTTCTATGGCTACACCTTC

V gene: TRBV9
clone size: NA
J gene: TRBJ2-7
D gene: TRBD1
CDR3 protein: CASSVGDSSYEQYF
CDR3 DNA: TGTGCCAGCAGCGTAGGGGACAGCTCCTACGAGCAGTACTTC

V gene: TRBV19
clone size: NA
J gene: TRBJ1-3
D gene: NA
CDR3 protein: CASSPLTDSGNTIYF
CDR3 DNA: TGTGCCAGTAGTCCCCTAACAGACTCTGGAAACACCATATATTTT

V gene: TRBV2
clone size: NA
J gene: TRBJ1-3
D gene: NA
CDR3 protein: CASGRDDISGNTIYF
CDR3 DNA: TGTGCCAGCGGCAGGGACGACATCTCTGGAAACACCATATATTTT

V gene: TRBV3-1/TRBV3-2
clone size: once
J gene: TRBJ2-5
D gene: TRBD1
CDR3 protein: CASSQGRPRGKTQYF
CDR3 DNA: TGTGCCAGCAGCCAAGGCAGACCCAGGGGGAAGACCCAGTACTTC

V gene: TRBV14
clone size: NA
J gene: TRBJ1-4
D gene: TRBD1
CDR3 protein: CASSQLGSGTATEKLFF
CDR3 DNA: TGTGCCAGCAGCCAGCTAGGTTCCGGGACAGCTACTGAAAAACTGTTTTTT